These 13 T cell receptor beta chains were all obtained from the same sample, sequenced in a study of cytotoxic CD8 clonotypes in ibrutinib-treated CLL. The repertoire was sequenced with immunoSEQ multiplex PCR; TCRdb's copy has only in-frame clones and lacks some. The table lists about 17,000 clones, 50% to 75% of them singletons. The input for sequencing was PBMCs, taken after 12 months of ibrutinib treatment. The receptors come from a human donor with chronic lymphocytic leukemia.

The chain carries TRBV14 and TRBJ1-2; D may be TRBD1 (5 bases). There are 15 residues in the CDR3. Germline assignment: CDR1 SGHDN and CDR2 FVKESK. Between the trimmed V and J ends, which lost 1 base and 6 bases, there was a span of 15 bases. CDR3 region: CASSQVPPRGDGYTF. The CDR3 DNA reads as TGTGCCAGCAGCCAAGTTCCCCCGCGGGGGGATGGCTACACCTTC.

Concerning this clone itself: It differs at one base from a far larger clone, so likely a read error. V usage is TRBV6-6 and J usage is TRBJ2-7; D might be TRBD1 (5 bases). The CDR3 length is 12 residues. Germline V lookup: CDR1 MNHNY, CDR2 SVGAGI (reference sequence). V was pared by 5 bases and J by 10 bases, with 15 bases between. This CDR3 reads CASSETAILQYF. CDR3 DNA: TGTGCCAGCAGTGAGACAGCGATTTTACAGTACTTC.

This rearrangement joins TRBV27 to TRBJ2-7; tentatively, D is TRBD1 or TRBD2 (5 bases each). The V end was cut by 3 bases, the J end by 2 bases, with 14 bases between. The CDR3 contains 15 residues. CDR1 is MNHEY and CDR2 is SMNVEV in the germline V gene (reference sequence). The CDR3 loop reads CASSFSYGAAYEQYF. In DNA form, the CDR3 reads TGTGCCAGCAGTTTCTCCTACGGGGCCGCCTACGAGCAGTACTTC.

This clone has only one observation. The J gene is TRBJ2-7, the V gene TRBV5-1; 12 bases map to TRBD2. The germline V gene has CDR1 SGHRS and CDR2 YFSETQ. This CDR3 has 15 residues. J was trimmed by 1 base and V by 3 bases; bases with no gene match: 2. The CDR3 region has the DNA TGCGCCAGCAGCTGGACTAGCGGGGTATCCTACGAGCAGTACTTC. It codes for CASSWTSGVSYEQYF.

This clone appeared a few times. This chain uses TRBV6-5 with TRBJ2-3; 9 nucleotides agree with TRBD2. The germline V gene has CDR1 MNHEY and CDR2 SVGAGI. Trimming at V came to 5 bases and at J to 9 bases, leaving 12 bases not matched to a gene. The CDR3 loop spans 15 amino acids. CDR3 bases: TGTGCCAGCAGTCAATTAGCGGGAGTCCGGGGAACGCAGTATTTT. Encoded protein: CASSQLAGVRGTQYF.

This clone has just one count. The chain carries TRBV11-2 and TRBJ2-7, with D perhaps matching TRBD2 (6 bases). This CDR3 contains 14 residues. Between the trimmed V and J ends, which lost 5 bases and 2 bases, there was a span of 13 bases. Germline values: CDR1 SGHAT, CDR2 FQNNGV. The CDR3 loop reads CASSPGTSTYEQYF. The CDR3 region has the DNA TGTGCCAGCAGCCCTGGGACTTCTACCTACGAGCAGTACTTC. The entire variable domain, with the rest obtained from reference TRBV11-2 and TRBJ2-7, is as follows: EAGVAQSPRYKIIEKRQSVAFWCNPISGHATLYWYQQILGQGPKLLIQFQNNGVVDDSQLPKDRFSAERLKGVDSTLKIQPAKLEDSAVYLCASSPGTSTYEQYFGPGTRLTVT.

In nucleotides, the CDR3 is TGTGCCAGCAGTTTACACGGCCCGGCCTACGAGCAGTACTTC. Its translation: CASSLHGPAYEQYF. The chain links TRBV27 to TRBJ2-7, with unresolved D. This CDR3 has 14 residues. Germline V gene lookup returns CDR1 MNHEY and CDR2 SMNVEV (reference sequence). Trimming took 2 bases from V and 2 from J, leaving 10 bases between them.

The V and J genes are TRBV5-4 and TRBJ2-2, with 11 bases that match TRBD2. V was pared by 2 bases and J by 4 bases, with 1 base of the junction left unmatched. Per germline, CDR1 SGHNT and CDR2 YYREEE (reference sequence). This CDR3 has 15 residues. The CDR3 loop is CASSFSGRATGELFF. In DNA, the CDR3 is TGTGCCAGCAGCTTTAGCGGGAGGGCCACCGGGGAGCTGTTTTTT.

This clone was counted once. The genes are TRBV21-1 and TRBJ2-7; TRBD1, as called in the table, went unchecked against the DNA. TRBV21-1 is a pseudogene. The CDR3 has 14 residues. CDR3 amino acids: CASSDDRGSYEQYF. In nucleotides, the CDR3 is TGTGCCAGCAGCGATGACAGGGGATCCTACGAGCAGTACTTC.

The chain recombines TRBV18 with TRBJ2-1; 9 bases are a match to TRBD1. The CDR3 length is 14 residues. Germline-derived CDR1 and CDR2 are KGHSH and LQKENI. V lost 2 bases and J lost 8; bases outside the gene matches: 4. The CDR3 DNA reads as TGTGCCAGCTCACCATGGGACAGGGCTTATGAGCAGTTCTTC. Translating it yields CASSPWDRAYEQFF.

This clone was counted once. V is TRBV5-1 and J is TRBJ2-1; 9 bases are a match to TRBD2. The ends lost 6 bases at V and 4 bases at J; junction bases unmatched: 8. Germline values: CDR1 SGHRS, CDR2 YFSETQ. There are 15 residues in the CDR3. DNA for the CDR3: TGCGCCAGCACAATAGCGGGAGAGGTGTACAATGAGCAGTTCTTC. This sequence encodes CASTIAGEVYNEQFF.

The chain carries TRBV5-1 and TRBJ1-1; weak D call: TRBD1 (5 bases). This CDR3 contains 15 residues. Per the germline V gene, CDR1 is SGHRS and CDR2 is YFSETQ. Trimming stripped 0 bases from V and 4 bases from J, with 13 bases between. CDR3 amino acids: CASSLDSGGGTEAFF. DNA of the CDR3: TGCGCCAGCAGCTTGGATTCGGGGGGAGGCACTGAAGCTTTCTTT.

The chain has TRBV2 and TRBJ2-5; TRBD2 agrees at 14 bases. CDR3 length: 15 residues. Germline V gives CDR1 SNHLY, CDR2 FYNNEI. V trimming: 10 bases; J trimming: 3 bases; junction bases outside the gene matches: 7. The CDR3 nucleotides are TGTGCCAACAGGAGGGGACTAGCGGGAGAAGAGACCCAGTACTTC. This codes for CANRRGLAGEETQYF.